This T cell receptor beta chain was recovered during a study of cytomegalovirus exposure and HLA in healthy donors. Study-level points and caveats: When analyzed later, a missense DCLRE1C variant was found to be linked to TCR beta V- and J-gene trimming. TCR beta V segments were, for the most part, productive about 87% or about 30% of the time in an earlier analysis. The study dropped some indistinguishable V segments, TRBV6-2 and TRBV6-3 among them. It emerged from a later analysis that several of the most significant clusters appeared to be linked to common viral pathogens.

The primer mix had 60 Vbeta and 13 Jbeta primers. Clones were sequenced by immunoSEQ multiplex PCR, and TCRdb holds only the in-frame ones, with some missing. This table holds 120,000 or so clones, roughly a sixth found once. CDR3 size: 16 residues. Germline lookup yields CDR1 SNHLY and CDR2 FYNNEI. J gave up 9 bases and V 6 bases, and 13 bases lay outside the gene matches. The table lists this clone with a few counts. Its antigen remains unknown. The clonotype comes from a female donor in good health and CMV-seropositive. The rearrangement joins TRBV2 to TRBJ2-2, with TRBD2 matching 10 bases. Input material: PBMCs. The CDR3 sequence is CASSAHRLAGVRELFF. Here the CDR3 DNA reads TGTGCCAGCAGCGCCCACCGACTAGCGGGTGTCAGGGAGCTGTTTTTT.